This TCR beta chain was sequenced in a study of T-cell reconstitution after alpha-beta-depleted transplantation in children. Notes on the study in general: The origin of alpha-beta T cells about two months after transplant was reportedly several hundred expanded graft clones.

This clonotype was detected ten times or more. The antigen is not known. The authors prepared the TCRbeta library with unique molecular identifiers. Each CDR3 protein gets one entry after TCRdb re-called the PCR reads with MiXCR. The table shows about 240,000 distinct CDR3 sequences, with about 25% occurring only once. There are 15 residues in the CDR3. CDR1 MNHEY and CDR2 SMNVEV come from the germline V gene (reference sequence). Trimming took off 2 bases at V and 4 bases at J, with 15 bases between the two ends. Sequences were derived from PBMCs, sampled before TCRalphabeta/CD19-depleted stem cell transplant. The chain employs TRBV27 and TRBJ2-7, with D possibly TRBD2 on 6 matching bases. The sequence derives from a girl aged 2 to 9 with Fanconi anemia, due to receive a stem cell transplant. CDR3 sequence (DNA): TGTGCCAGCAGTTTAACGTCCGCGGGGTTGTACGAGCAGTACTTC. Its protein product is CASSLTSAGLYEQYF.